This T cell receptor beta chain was captured in a study of cytomegalovirus exposure and HLA in healthy donors. Study findings and constraints: The study listed under 200 cytomegalovirus-associated TCR beta chains.

CDR1 and CDR2 (germline): SQVTM, ANQGSEA. With V trimmed by 5 bases and J by 0 bases, 3 bases remained unmatched. This CDR3 spans 13 amino acids. Primers included in the PCR were 60 Vbeta and 13 Jbeta primers. TCRdb keeps only in-frame clones here, not all; method: immunoSEQ multiplex PCR. The repertoire has roughly 150,000 clones, 60% to 80% of them found once; the top ten carry 13% to 15%. As concerns this clone: What it recognizes is unknown.

This sequence originates from a woman aged 40 to 49 in good health and CMV-seronegative. V and J are TRBV29-1 and TRBJ1-2; 7 nucleotides align to TRBD1. The source material was PBMCs. The chain's CDR3 is CSVQGDPNYGYTF. The DNA for the CDR3 is TGCAGCGTTCAGGGGGACCCTAACTATGGCTACACCTTC.